This TCR beta chain originates from a study of T-cell reconstitution after alpha-beta-depleted transplantation in children. This CDR3 has 14 amino acids. Germline V gives CDR1 SGHVS, CDR2 FQNEAQ. The V gene lost 3 bases and the J gene lost 5 bases, with 13 bases spanning the gap. The authors prepared the TCRbeta library with unique molecular identifiers. TCRdb ran MiXCR on the PCR reads and lists one entry per CDR3 protein. The profile shows 600,000 to 700,000 distinct CDR3 sequences, roughly 15% of them singletons. The sequence was obtained from a human donor who donated a stem cell graft to a child with acute myeloid leukemia. The rearrangement links TRBV7-8 to TRBJ1-1; D is perhaps TRBD1 (6 bases). Sequences were derived from PBMCs from the stem cell graft donor, sampled from the stem cell graft. The DNA of the CDR3 is TGTGCCAGCAGCTTGACAGGCATCCTAACTGAAGCTTTCTTT. This codes for CASSLTGILTEAFF. Complete variable domain (other parts from reference TRBV7-8 and TRBJ1-1): GAGVSQSPRYKVAKRGQDVALRCDPISGHVSLFWYQQALGQGPEFLTYFQNEAQLDKSGLPSDRFFAERPEGSVSTLKIQRTQQEDSAVYLCASSLTGILTEAFFGQGTRLTVV.